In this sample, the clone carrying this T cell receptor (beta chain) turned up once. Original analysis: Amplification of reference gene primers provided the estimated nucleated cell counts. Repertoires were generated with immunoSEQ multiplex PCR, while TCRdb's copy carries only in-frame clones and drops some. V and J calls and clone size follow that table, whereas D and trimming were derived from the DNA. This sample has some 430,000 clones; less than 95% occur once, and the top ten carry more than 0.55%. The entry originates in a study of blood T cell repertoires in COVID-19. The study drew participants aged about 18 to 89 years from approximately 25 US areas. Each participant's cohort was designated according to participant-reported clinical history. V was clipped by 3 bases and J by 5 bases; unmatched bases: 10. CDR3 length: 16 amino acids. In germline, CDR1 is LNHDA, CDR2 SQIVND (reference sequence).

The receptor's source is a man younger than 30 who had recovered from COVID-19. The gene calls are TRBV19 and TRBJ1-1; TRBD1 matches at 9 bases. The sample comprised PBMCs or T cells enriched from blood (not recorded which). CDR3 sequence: CASSIGGTGGKTEAFF. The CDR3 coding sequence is TGTGCCAGTAGTATTGGCGGAACAGGGGGCAAGACTGAAGCTTTCTTT.